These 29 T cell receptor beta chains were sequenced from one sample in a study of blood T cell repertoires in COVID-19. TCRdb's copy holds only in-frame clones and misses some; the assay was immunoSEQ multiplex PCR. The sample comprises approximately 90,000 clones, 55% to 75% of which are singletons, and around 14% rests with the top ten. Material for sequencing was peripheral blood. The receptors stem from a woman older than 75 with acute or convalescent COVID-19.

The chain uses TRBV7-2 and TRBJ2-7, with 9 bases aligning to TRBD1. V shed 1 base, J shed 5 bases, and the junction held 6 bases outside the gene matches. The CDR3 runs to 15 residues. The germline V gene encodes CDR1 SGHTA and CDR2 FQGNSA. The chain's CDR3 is CASSLVGQGFDEQYF. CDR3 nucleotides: TGTGCCAGCAGCTTAGTGGGACAGGGTTTTGACGAGCAGTACTTC.

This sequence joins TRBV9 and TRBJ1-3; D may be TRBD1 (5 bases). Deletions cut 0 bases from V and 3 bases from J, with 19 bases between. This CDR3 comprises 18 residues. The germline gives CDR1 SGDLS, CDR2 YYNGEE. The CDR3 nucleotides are TGTGCCAGCAGCGTAGGGAGGGGCGGTAGTCTCGGTGGAAACACCATATATTTT. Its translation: CASSVGRGGSLGGNTIYF.

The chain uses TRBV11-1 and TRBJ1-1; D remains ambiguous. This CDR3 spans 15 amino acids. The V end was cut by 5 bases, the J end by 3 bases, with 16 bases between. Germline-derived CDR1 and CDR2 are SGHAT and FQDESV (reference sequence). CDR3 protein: CASSPREGYDTEAFF. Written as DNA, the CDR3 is TGTGCCAGCAGCCCTAGAGAGGGTTATGACACTGAAGCTTTCTTT.

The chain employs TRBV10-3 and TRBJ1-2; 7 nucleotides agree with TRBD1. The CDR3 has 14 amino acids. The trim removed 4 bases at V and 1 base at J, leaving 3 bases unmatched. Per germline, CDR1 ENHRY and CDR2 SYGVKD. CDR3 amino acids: CAISAGTDNYGYTF. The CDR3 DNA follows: TGTGCCATCAGTGCCGGGACAGATAACTATGGCTACACCTTC.

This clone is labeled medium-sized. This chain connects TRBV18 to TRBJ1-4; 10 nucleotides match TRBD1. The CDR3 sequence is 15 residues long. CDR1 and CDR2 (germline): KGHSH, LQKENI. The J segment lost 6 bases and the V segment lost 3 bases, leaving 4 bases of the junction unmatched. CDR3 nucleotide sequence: TGTGCCAGCTCACCGCGACAGGGGGCCGATGAAAAACTGTTTTTT. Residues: CASSPRQGADEKLFF.

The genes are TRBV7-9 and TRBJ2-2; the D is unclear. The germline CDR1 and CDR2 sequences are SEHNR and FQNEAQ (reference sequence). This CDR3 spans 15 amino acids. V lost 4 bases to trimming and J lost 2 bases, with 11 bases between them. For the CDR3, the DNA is TGTGCCAGCAGCTACTGGAGCACTAACACCGGGGAGCTGTTTTTT. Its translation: CASSYWSTNTGELFF.

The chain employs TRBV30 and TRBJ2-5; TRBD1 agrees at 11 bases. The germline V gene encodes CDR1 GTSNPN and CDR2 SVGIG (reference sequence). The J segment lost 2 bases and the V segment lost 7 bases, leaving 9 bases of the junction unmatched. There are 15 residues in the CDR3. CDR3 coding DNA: TGTGCCTTCTCCTCGGGACAGGGGGTTCAAGAGACCCAGTACTTC. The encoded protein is CAFSSGQGVQETQYF. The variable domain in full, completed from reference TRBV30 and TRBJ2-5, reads SQTIHQWPATLVQPVGSPLSLECTVEGTSNPNLYWYRQAAGRGLQLLFYSVGIGQISSEVPQNLSASRPQDRQFILSSKKLLLSDSGFYLCAFSSGQGVQETQYFGPGTRLLVL.

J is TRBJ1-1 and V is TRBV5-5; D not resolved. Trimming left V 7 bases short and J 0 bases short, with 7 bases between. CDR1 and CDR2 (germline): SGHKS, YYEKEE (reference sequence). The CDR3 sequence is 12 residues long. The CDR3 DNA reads TGTGCCAGCGGAACTATGAACACTGAAGCTTTCTTT. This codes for CASGTMNTEAFF.

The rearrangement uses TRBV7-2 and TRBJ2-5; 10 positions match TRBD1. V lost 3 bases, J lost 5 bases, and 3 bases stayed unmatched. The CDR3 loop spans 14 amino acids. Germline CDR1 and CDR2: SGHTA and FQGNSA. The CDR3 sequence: CASSFDRGHETQYF. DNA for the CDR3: TGTGCCAGCAGCTTCGACAGGGGGCACGAGACCCAGTACTTC. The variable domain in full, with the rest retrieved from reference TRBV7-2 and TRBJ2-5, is GAGVSQSPSNKVTEKGKDVELRCDPISGHTALYWYRQSLGQGLEFLIYFQGNSAPDKSGLPSDRFSAERTGGSVSTLTIQRTQQEDSAVYLCASSFDRGHETQYFGPGTRLLVL.

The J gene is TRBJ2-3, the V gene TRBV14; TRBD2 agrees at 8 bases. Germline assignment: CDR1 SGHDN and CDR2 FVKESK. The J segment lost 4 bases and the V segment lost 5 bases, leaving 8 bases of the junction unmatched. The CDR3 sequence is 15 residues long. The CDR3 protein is CASSIRGGGSDTQYF. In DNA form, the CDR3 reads TGTGCCAGCAGCATACGGGGGGGCGGCTCAGATACGCAGTATTTT.

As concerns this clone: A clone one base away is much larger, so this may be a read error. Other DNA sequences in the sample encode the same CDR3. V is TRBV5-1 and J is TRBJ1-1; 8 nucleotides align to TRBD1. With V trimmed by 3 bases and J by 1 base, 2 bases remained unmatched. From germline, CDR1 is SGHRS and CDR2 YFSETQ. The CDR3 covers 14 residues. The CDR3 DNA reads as TGCGCCAGCAGCTCCGGGACAGGGAACACTGAAGCTTTCTTT. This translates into CASSSGTGNTEAFF.

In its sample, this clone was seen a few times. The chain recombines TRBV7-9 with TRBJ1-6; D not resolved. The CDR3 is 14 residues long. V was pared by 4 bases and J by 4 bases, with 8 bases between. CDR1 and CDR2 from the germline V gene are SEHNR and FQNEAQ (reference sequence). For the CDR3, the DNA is TGTGCCAGCAGCTCCGAACGGTATAATTCACCCCTCCACTTT. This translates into CASSSERYNSPLHF.

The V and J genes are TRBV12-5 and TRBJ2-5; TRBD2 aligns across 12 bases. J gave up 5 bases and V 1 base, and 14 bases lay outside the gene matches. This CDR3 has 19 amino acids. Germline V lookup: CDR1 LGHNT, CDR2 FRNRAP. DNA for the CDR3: TGTGCTAGTGGTTTGGGACTAGCGGGGGCCTTGGGGTACGGGGAGACCCAGTACTTC. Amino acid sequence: CASGLGLAGALGYGETQYF.

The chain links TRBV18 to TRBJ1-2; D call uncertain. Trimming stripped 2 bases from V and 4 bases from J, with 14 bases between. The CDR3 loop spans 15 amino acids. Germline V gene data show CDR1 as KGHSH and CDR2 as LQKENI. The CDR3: CASSPIANRLYGYTF. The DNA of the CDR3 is TGTGCCAGCTCACCAATCGCGAATCGTCTCTATGGCTACACCTTC.

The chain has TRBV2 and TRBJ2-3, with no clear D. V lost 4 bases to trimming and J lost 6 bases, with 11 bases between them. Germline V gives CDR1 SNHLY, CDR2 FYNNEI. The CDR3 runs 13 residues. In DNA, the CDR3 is TGTGCCAGCAGTGGAAATTATCGGGATACGCAGTATTTT. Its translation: CASSGNYRDTQYF.

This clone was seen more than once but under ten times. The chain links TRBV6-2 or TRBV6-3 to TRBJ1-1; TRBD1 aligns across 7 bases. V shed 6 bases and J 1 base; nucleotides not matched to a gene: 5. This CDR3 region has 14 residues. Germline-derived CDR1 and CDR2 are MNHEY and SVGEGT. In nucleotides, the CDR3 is TGTGCCAGCAGCCTCGACAGGGCGAACACTGAAGCTTTCTTT. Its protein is CASSLDRANTEAFF.

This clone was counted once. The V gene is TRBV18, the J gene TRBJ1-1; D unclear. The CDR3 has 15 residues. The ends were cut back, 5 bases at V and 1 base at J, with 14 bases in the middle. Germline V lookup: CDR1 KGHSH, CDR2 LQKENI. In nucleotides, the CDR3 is TGTGCCAGCTCAACTCAGAGTACAGCGAACACTGAAGCTTTCTTT. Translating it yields CASSTQSTANTEAFF.

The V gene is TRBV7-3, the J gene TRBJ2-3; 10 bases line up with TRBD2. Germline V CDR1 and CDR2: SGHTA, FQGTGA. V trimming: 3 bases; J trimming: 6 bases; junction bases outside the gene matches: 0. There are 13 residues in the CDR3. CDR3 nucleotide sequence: TGTGCCAGCAGCTTTAGCGGGGGGGATACGCAGTATTTT. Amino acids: CASSFSGGDTQYF.

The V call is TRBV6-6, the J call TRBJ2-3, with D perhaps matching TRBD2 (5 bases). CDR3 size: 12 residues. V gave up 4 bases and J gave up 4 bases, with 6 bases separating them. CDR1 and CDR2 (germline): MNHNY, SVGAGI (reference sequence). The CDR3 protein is CASSFSADTQYF. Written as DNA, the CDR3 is TGTGCCAGCAGTTTTAGCGCAGATACGCAGTATTTT.

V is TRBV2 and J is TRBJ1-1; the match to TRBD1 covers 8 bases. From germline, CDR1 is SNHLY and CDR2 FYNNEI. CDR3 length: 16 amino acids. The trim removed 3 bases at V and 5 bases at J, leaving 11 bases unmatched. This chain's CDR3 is CASSESGGGSRTEAFF. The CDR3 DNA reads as TGTGCCAGCAGTGAGTCAGGGGGCGGGAGTCGGACTGAAGCTTTCTTT.

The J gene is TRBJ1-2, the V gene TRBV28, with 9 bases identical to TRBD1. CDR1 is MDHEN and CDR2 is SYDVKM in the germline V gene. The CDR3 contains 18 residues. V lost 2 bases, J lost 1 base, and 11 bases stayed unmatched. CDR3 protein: CASSLSGQGKTDNYGYTF. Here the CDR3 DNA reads TGTGCCAGCAGTTTAAGCGGACAGGGGAAGACTGATAACTATGGCTACACCTTC.

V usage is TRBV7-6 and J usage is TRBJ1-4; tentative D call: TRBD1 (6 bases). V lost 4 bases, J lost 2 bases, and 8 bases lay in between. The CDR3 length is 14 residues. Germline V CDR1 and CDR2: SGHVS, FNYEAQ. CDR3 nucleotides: TGTGCCAGCAGCTACAGGGCGACTAATGAAAAACTGTTTTTT. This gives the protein CASSYRATNEKLFF.

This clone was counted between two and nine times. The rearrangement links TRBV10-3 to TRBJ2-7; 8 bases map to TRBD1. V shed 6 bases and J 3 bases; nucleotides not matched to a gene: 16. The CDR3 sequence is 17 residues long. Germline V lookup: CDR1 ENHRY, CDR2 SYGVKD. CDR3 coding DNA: TGTGCCATCAGGCAGGACAGGGTAAATAAGGGGAACTACGAGCAGTACTTC. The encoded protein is CAIRQDRVNKGNYEQYF.

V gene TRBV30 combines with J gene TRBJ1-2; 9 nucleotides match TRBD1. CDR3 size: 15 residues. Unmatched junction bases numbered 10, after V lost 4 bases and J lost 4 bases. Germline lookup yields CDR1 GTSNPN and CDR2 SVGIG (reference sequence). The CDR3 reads CAWITGTGPTYGYTF. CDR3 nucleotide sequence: TGTGCCTGGATTACCGGGACAGGGCCAACCTATGGCTACACCTTC.

The CDR3 loop is CASTLAGSDQPQHF. Here the CDR3 DNA reads TGTGCCAGCACCTTGGCAGGGTCGGATCAGCCCCAGCATTTT. The V gene is TRBV6-5, the J gene TRBJ1-5, with D perhaps matching TRBD1 (5 bases). Trimming took 7 bases from V and 5 from J, leaving 15 bases between them. The CDR3 consists of 14 residues. Germline CDR1 MNHEY, CDR2 SVGAGI.

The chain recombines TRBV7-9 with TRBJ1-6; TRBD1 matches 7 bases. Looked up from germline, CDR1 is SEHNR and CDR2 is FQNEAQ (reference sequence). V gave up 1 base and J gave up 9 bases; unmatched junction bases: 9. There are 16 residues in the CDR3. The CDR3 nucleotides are TGTGCCAGCAGCTTAGGGCAAGGGACAGTCCCTTCACCCCTCCACTTT. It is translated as CASSLGQGTVPSPLHF.

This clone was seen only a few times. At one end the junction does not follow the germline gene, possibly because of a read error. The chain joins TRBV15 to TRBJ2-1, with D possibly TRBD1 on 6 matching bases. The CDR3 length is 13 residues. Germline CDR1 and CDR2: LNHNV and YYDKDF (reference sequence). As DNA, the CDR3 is TGTGCCACCGGCAGGGGCGTCTTTTATGAGCAGTTCTTC. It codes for CATGRGVFYEQFF.

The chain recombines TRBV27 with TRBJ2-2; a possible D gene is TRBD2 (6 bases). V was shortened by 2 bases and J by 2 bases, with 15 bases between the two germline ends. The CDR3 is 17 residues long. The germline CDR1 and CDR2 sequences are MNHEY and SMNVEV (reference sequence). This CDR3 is CASSLPSGRGNTGELFF. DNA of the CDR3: TGTGCCAGCAGTTTACCATCCGGGCGGGGTAACACCGGGGAGCTGTTTTTT.

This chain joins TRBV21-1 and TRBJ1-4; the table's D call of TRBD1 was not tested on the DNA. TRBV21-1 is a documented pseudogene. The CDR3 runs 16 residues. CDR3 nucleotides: TGTGCCAGCCCGATCCTATGGGACAGCTCGATAGAAAAACTGTTTTTT. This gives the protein CASPILWDSSIEKLFF.